This paragraph reports one T cell receptor (beta chain). It has no known antigen specificity. No quality values exist for individual bases; no much larger clone is one base distant. This sample was included in a study of T cell responses to AZD1222 COVID-19 vaccine (dated by TCRdb to the early 2020s). Notes on the research overall: AZD1222 recipients with second doses at about 4 weeks or about 12 weeks were pooled, because spike-specific TCR depth and breadth did not differ between schedules. A total of about 230 trial participants underwent TCR sequencing, of whom about 200 received two doses of AZD1222 and about 25 received two doses of the MenACWY control vaccine. Trial participants were enrolled into age subgroups of 18-55, 56-69 and 70-plus years, which contained approximately 150, 30 and 60 TCR-sequenced participants, respectively.

The CDR3 regions of human TCRbeta chains were analyzed by immunosequencing. The authors' pipeline ran thus. TCRs in the repertoires were compared against a reference library of SARS-CoV-2-specific TCRs that had been generated with the MIRA antigen-specificity platform. Breadth was defined as the fraction of unique TCRs that were SARS-CoV-2-associated. Depth was defined as the fraction of total T cells that were SARS-CoV-2-associated. Using the MIRA data, every spike-specific TCR was mapped to the spike region that the TCR reacted to and assigned to either a CD4 or a CD8 class. Log10-transformed breadth and depth values were compared by one-way ANOVA with Sidak's multiple comparisons tests. TCRdb holds this immuneACCESS table with in-frame rearrangements only. Some clones are missing; in checked studies, unresolved V genes explain under half, and the rest has no known cause. V and J calls and clone size are as listed in that table; D and trimming were resolved from the DNA. The sample yields about 120,000 clones; 80% to 90% were counted once. The top ten constitute 9% to 9.5% of the sample.

Overall study results and their limits: Conclusions about previously exposed vaccinees were limited because only six AZD1222 recipients were SARS-CoV-2 seropositive at baseline. Participants were mostly white British, with more females than males. The authors suggested clonal diversity may have been underestimated. The 56-69-year group was small, and its depth increase did not reach significance, likely because of low power. A significant rise in spike-specific TCR breadth and depth was observed after two AZD1222 doses relative to day 0 and relative to MenACWY recipients. Reportedly, close to half of the unique spike-specific TCRs recognized epitopes lying outside the regions that are mutated in the B.1.351 and B.1.1.7 variants. No day 14 peak-response samples were available, so repertoires were characterized only after the peak T cell response. Vaccine-associated CD4 TCRs spanned the whole spike protein, with dominant responses in regions 160-218 and 743-854.

From its cysteine to its phenylalanine, the CDR3 spans 14 amino acids. The retained sequence is limited to the CDR3, 42 bases, with the frame set at the first base. The germline V gene provides CDR1 SGHRS and CDR2 YFSETQ. Trimming accounts for 3 bases at V and 5 bases at J, while the number of junction bases matched to no gene is 2. The time point label corresponds to: baseline before first vaccination. Vaccinee samples came from UK trials COV001 and COV002, including a single-blind randomized controlled phase 2/3 trial of AZD1222 (ChAdOx1 nCoV-19) in healthy adults. For TCRbeta chain sequencing, PBMC samples were collected from trial participants at day 0 and at day 28 after the second dose.

The chain employs TRBV5-1 and TRBJ1-4, and 9 junctional nucleotides match TRBD1. The sequence was obtained from an adult in good health. The material sequenced was peripheral blood, taken on day 0 of AZD1222 vaccination. In nucleotide form, the sequence is TGCGCCAGCAGCTCCGGGACAGGGAATGAAAAACTGTTTTTT. It translates as CASSSGTGNEKLFF.